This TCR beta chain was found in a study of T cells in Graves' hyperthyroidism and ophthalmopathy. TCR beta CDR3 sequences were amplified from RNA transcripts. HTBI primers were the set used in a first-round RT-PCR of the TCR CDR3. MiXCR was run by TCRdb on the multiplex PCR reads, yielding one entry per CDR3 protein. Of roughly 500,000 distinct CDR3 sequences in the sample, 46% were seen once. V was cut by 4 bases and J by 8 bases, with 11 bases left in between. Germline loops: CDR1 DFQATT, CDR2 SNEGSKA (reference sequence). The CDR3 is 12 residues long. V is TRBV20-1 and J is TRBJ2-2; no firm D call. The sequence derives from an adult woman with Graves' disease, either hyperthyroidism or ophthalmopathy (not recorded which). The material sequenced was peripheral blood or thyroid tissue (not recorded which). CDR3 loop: CSATALGGELFF. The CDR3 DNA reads TGCAGTGCTACGGCCTTGGGGGGGGAGCTGTTTTTT.